The 10 T cell receptor beta chains listed next were all sequenced from one sample in a study of T-cell reconstitution after alpha-beta-depleted transplantation in children. The TCRbeta library was prepared with unique molecular identifiers. TCRdb ran MiXCR on the PCR reads and lists one entry per CDR3 protein. The sample lists over 550,000 distinct CDR3 sequences, more than 9% occurring once. This sample comprised PBMCs from the stem cell graft donor, obtained from the stem cell graft. The receptors come from a human donor who donated a stem cell graft to a child with acute myeloid leukemia.

This clonotype has more than one count but fewer than ten. The chain joins TRBV27 to TRBJ2-7; D is ambiguous. The CDR3 extends over 12 amino acids. The ends were cut back, 9 bases at V and 2 bases at J, with 11 bases in the middle. Per the germline V gene, CDR1 is MNHEY and CDR2 is SMNVEV (reference sequence). The CDR3 DNA reads TGTGCCAGTCGGAGAGACACCTACGAGCAGTACTTC. It translates to CASRRDTYEQYF.

The V and J genes are TRBV29-1 and TRBJ2-3; no clear D. Germline lookup yields CDR1 SQVTM and CDR2 ANQGSEA. This CDR3 has 17 amino acids. V lost 6 bases and J lost 4, with 26 bases in between. The CDR3 DNA reads TGCAGCGTCGTCCGTTTTGGGGTTTTTGAAGGTGCAGATACGCAGTATTTT. Its protein is CSVVRFGVFEGADTQYF.

As DNA, the CDR3 is TGTGCCAGCGGTTTAGGCCCTGCCACTGAAGCTTTCTTT. It specifies CASGLGPATEAFF. This sequence joins TRBV4-2 and TRBJ1-1, with unresolved D. The CDR3 runs to 13 residues. Trimming took off 8 bases at V and 4 bases at J, with 14 bases between the two ends. Germline CDR1 reads LGHNA; CDR2 reads YNFKEQ.

The genes are TRBV30 and TRBJ2-5, with 9 nucleotides matching TRBD2. Germline assignment: CDR1 GTSNPN and CDR2 SVGIG (reference sequence). The CDR3 extends over 12 amino acids. The J segment lost 5 bases and the V segment lost 7 bases, leaving 5 bases of the junction unmatched. CDR3 coding DNA: TGTGCCTTATATAGCGGGAGTGAGACCCAGTACTTC. Amino acid sequence: CALYSGSETQYF.

This clonotype was picked up a small number of times. V gene TRBV3-1 combines with J gene TRBJ2-1, with 10 bases aligning to TRBD2. CDR1 is LGHDT, CDR2 YNNKEL, per germline (reference sequence). CDR3 length: 15 amino acids. V was clipped by 4 bases and J by 6 bases; unmatched bases: 6. CDR3 in DNA: TGTGCCAGCAGCCCTACACAGCGGGGGGGCAATGAGCAGTTCTTC. It translates to CASSPTQRGGNEQFF.

The CDR3 sequence: CAWSVQVETQYF. The CDR3 DNA reads as TGTGCCTGGAGTGTACAGGTCGAGACCCAGTACTTC. The V and J genes are TRBV30 and TRBJ2-5, with D perhaps matching TRBD1 (5 bases). V was trimmed by 0 bases and J by 5 bases, leaving 7 bases between them. Looked up from germline, CDR1 is GTSNPN and CDR2 is SVGIG (reference sequence). CDR3 length: 12 amino acids.

This clonotype was observed a handful of times. The chain couples TRBV6-2 or TRBV6-3 to TRBJ2-5; D is unclear. The germline CDR1 and CDR2 sequences are MNHEY and SVGEGT. Trimming took 0 bases from V and 4 from J, leaving 9 bases between them. This CDR3 spans 14 amino acids. The CDR3 DNA reads as TGTGCCAGCAGTTACTCGTCCAGAGGAGAGACCCAGTACTTC. Its protein is CASSYSSRGETQYF.

The chain links TRBV5-1 to TRBJ2-1, with D possibly being TRBD2 (5 bases). The CDR3 contains 17 residues. The V end was cut by 4 bases, the J end by 8 bases, with 25 bases between. CDR1 is SGHRS, CDR2 YFSETQ, per germline. CDR3 in amino acids: CASSRGRALQVEDEQFF. The CDR3 bases are TGCGCCAGCAGCCGAGGGCGCGCATTGCAGGTAGAGGATGAGCAGTTCTTC.

The chain links TRBV5-1 to TRBJ2-7, with 11 bases matching TRBD2. With V trimmed by 0 bases and J by 2 bases, 7 bases remained unmatched. This CDR3 comprises 17 residues. Germline V gene lookup returns CDR1 SGHRS and CDR2 YFSETQ. The CDR3 spells CASSLAMGLAAPYEQYF. Here the CDR3 DNA reads TGCGCCAGCAGCTTGGCCATGGGACTAGCGGCCCCCTACGAGCAGTACTTC.

The J gene is TRBJ2-1, the V gene TRBV18; 9 positions match TRBD2. Trimming at V came to 1 base and at J to 15 bases, leaving 10 bases not matched to a gene. CDR3 length: 14 residues. Germline CDR1 KGHSH, CDR2 LQKENI. The CDR3 spells CASSPLGRLAEMFF. In DNA, the CDR3 is TGTGCCAGCTCACCACTAGGGAGACTAGCGGAAATGTTCTTC.